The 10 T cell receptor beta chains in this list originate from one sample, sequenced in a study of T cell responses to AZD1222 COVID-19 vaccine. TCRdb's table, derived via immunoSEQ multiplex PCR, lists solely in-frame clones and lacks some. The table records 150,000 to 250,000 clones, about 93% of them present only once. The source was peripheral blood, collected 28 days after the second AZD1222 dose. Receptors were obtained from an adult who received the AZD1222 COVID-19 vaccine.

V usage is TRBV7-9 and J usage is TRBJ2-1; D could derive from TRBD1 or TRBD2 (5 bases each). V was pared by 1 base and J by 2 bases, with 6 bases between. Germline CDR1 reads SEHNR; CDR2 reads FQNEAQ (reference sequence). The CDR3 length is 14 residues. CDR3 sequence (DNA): TGTGCCAGCAGCTTAGGGGACGCCTACAATGAGCAGTTCTTC. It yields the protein CASSLGDAYNEQFF.

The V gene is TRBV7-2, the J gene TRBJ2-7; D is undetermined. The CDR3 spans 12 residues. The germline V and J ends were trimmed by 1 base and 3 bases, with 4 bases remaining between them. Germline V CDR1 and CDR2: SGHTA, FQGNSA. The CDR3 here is CASSLVLYEQYF. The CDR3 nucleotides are TGTGCCAGCAGCTTAGTACTCTACGAGCAGTACTTC. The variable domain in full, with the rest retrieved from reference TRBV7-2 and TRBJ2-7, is GAGVSQSPSNKVTEKGKDVELRCDPISGHTALYWYRQSLGQGLEFLIYFQGNSAPDKSGLPSDRFSAERTGGSVSTLTIQRTQQEDSAVYLCASSLVLYEQYFGPGTRLTVT.

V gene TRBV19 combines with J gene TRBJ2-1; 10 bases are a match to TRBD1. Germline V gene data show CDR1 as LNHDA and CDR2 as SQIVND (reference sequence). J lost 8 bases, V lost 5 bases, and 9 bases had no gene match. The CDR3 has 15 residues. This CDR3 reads CASSFRDRGVDEQFF. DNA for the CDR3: TGTGCCAGTAGTTTCCGGGACAGGGGAGTCGATGAGCAGTTCTTC.

CDR3 sequence reads: CASSSIKPNQPQHF. In DNA form, the CDR3 reads TGTGCCAGCAGCTCAATAAAACCTAATCAGCCCCAGCATTTT. The chain recombines TRBV7-9 with TRBJ1-5; D unclear. Germline CDR1 and CDR2: SEHNR and FQNEAQ (reference sequence). V lost 4 bases and J lost 4, with 11 bases in between. This CDR3 spans 14 amino acids.

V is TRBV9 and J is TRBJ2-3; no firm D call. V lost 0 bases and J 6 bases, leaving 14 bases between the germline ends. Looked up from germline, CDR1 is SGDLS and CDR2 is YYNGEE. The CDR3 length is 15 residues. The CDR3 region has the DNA TGTGCCAGCAGCGTAGAAGGACGGGTAGGGGATACGCAGTATTTT. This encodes CASSVEGRVGDTQYF.

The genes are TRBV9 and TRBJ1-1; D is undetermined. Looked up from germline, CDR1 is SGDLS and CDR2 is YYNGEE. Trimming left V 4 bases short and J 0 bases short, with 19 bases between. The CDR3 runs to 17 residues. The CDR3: CASSSGGNGPMNTEAFF. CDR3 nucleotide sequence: TGTGCCAGCAGCTCAGGAGGTAATGGACCCATGAACACTGAAGCTTTCTTT.

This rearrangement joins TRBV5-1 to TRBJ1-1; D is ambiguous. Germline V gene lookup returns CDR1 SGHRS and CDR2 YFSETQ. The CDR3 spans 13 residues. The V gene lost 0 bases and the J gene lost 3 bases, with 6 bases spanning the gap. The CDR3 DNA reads TGCGCCAGCAGCTTGGCCAGCGACACTGAAGCTTTCTTT. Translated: CASSLASDTEAFF.

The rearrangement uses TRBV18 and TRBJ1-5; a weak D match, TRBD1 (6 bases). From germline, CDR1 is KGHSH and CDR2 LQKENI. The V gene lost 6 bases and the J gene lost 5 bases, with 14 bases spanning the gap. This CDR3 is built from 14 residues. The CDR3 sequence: CASSSMDSHQPQHF. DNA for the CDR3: TGTGCCAGCTCGTCTATGGACAGCCATCAGCCCCAGCATTTT.

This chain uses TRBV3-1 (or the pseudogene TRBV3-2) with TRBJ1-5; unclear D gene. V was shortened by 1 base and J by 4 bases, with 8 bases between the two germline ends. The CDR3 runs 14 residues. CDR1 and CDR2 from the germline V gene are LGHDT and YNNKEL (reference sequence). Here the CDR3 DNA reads TGTGCCAGCAGCCAAGGGACGGTGAATCAGCCCCAGCATTTT. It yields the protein CASSQGTVNQPQHF.

The CDR3 sequence: CASSLVGRGGETQYF. In nucleotides, the CDR3 is TGCGCCAGCAGCTTGGTCGGCAGGGGGGGAGAGACCCAGTACTTC. The chain carries TRBV5-1 and TRBJ2-5; D tentatively reads TRBD1 or TRBD2 (7 bases each). The V end was cut by 0 bases, the J end by 4 bases, with 13 bases between. This CDR3 is built from 15 residues. Per germline, CDR1 SGHRS and CDR2 YFSETQ.